Listed below are T cell receptor beta chains from one sample, sequenced in a study of T-cell memory formation after mild COVID-19. Using its own MiXCR run on the 5' RACE reads, TCRdb lists one record per CDR3 protein. The sample carries more than 350,000 distinct CDR3 sequences, under 25% recorded once. The sample comprised PBMCs or a T cell subset sorted from them (not recorded which). Receptor source: an adult woman who had mild COVID-19 (a few samples of this study predate the infection). Cell type and time point are not known. Each CDR3 is given with its conserved first and last residue. A D gene is named only where the DNA matches it firmly. Size is omitted from some rows. Given values are once, few, many or a class for expanded clones.

d_call	clone_size	v_call	j_call	cdr3_aa	cdr3_nt
-	few	TRBV5-5	TRBJ2-1	CASSLGTESSYNEQFF	TGTGCCAGCAGCTTGGGGACGGAAAGCTCCTACAATGAGCAGTTCTTC
TRBD1	few	TRBV12-3/TRBV12-4	TRBJ2-1	CASSLTGIRVYNEQFF	TGTGCCAGCAGTCTGACAGGGATAAGGGTCTACAATGAGCAGTTCTTC
TRBD2	few	TRBV29-1	TRBJ2-1	CSVGLAGGDEQFF	TGCAGCGTCGGACTAGCGGGAGGCGATGAGCAGTTCTTC
-	-	TRBV7-9	TRBJ1-1	CASSFKGMNTEAFF	TGTGCCAGCAGCTTTAAGGGGATGAACACTGAAGCTTTCTTT
-	-	TRBV7-3	TRBJ2-5	CASSPTRDRETQYF	TGTGCCAGCAGCCCTACGCGGGACCGGGAGACCCAGTACTTC
TRBD2	many	TRBV12-3/TRBV12-4	TRBJ2-5	CASSSGTSWTQYF	TGTGCCAGCAGTTCCGGGACTAGTTGGACCCAGTACTTC
-	-	TRBV4-3	TRBJ2-1	CASSPRYLGSYNEQFF	TGCGCCAGCAGCCCGCGATATCTAGGGTCCTACAATGAGCAGTTCTTC
-	-	TRBV29-1	TRBJ2-1	CSVPSYGSTYNEQFF	TGCAGCGTTCCTTCCTATGGTTCTACTTACAATGAGCAGTTCTTC
TRBD1	few	TRBV7-3	TRBJ2-7	CASSPQGTGAYEQYF	TGTGCCAGCAGCCCACAAGGAACAGGGGCCTACGAGCAGTACTTC
-	few	TRBV24-1	TRBJ1-2	CATSEDNYGYTF	TGTGCCACCAGTGAGGATAACTATGGCTACACCTTC
-	many	TRBV12-5	TRBJ2-3	CASGFPAAGPEDTQYF	TGTGCTAGTGGTTTCCCCGCGGCGGGACCCGAGGATACGCAGTATTTT
TRBD2	-	TRBV4-2	TRBJ2-1	CASSPGARGGNEQFF	TGTGCCAGCAGCCCGGGAGCTCGGGGGGGCAATGAGCAGTTCTTC
-	-	TRBV29-1	TRBJ2-1	CSVVEGLSFF	TGCAGCGTTGTTGAGGGCTTGAGCTTCTTC
TRBD1	-	TRBV18	TRBJ1-1	CASSPVNRGNTEAFF	TGTGCCAGCTCACCCGTGAACAGGGGGAACACTGAAGCTTTCTTT
-	-	TRBV21-1	TRBJ2-7	CASSPPGTGVLPYEQYF	TGTGCCAGCAGCCCCCCCGGGACAGGGGTGTTGCCCTACGAGCAGTACTTC
TRBD1	few	TRBV7-9	TRBJ1-2	CASSSTPTGRVGYTF	TGTGCCAGCAGCTCGACCCCGACAGGGCGGGTGGGCTACACCTTC
-	-	TRBV20-1	TRBJ2-5	CSAPSRETQYF	TGCAGTGCTCCGTCGAGGGAGACCCAGTACTTC
-	-	TRBV5-1	TRBJ1-1	CASSFTGSSVNTEAFF	TGCGCCAGCAGCTTTACAGGGTCGTCTGTGAACACTGAAGCTTTCTTT
-	-	TRBV5-1	TRBJ2-5	CASSLQGTIQETQYF	TGCGCCAGCAGCTTGCAGGGCACGATCCAAGAGACCCAGTACTTC
TRBD1	once	TRBV7-9	TRBJ2-3	CASSARQGDSDTQYF	TGTGCCAGCAGCGCCAGACAGGGGGACTCAGATACGCAGTATTTT
-	-	TRBV9	TRBJ2-7	CASSVGAGLYEQYF	TGTGCCAGCAGCGTAGGCGCCGGTCTCTACGAGCAGTACTTC
-	many	TRBV19	TRBJ2-6	CATHQGSPGANVLTF	TGTGCCACCCATCAGGGTTCTCCTGGGGCCAACGTCCTGACTTTC
-	few	TRBV20-1	TRBJ2-3	CSASPGGTDTQYF	TGCAGTGCTAGTCCTGGGGGCACAGATACGCAGTATTTT
TRBD2	-	TRBV5-1	TRBJ2-3	CASSVGAGGSTDTQYF	TGCGCCAGCAGCGTCGGGGCCGGGGGGAGCACAGATACGCAGTATTTT
TRBD1	-	TRBV12-3/TRBV12-4	TRBJ1-2	CAITQGGGGYTF	TGTGCCATTACTCAGGGGGGTGGTGGCTACACCTTC
TRBD2	many	TRBV28	TRBJ2-7	CASSLLRVTSQPGLQTYEQYF	TGTGCCAGCAGTTTATTAAGAGTGACTAGCCAACCGGGGCTCCAAACCTACGAGCAGTACTTC